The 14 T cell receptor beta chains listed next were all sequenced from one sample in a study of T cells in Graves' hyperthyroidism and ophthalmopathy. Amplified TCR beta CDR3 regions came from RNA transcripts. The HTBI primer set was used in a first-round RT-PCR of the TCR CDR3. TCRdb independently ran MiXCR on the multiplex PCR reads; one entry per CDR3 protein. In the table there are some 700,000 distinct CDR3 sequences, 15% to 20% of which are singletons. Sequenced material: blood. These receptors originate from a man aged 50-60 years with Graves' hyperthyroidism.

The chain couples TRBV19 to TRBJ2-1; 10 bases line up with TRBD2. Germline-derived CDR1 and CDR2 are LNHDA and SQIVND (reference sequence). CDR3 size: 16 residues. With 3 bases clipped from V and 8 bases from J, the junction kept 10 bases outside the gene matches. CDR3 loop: CASSIMASGSPYEQFF. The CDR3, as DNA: TGTGCCAGTAGTATCATGGCTAGCGGGAGCCCCTATGAGCAGTTCTTC.

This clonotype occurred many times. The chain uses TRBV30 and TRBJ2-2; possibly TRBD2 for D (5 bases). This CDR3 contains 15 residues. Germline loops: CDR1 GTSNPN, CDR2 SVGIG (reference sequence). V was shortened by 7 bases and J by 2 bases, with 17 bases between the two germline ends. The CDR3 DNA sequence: TGTGCCTCCCCTCGGGGTCCGGTTAACACCGGGGAGCTGTTTTTT. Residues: CASPRGPVNTGELFF. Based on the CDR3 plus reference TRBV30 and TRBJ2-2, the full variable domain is SQTIHQWPATLVQPVGSPLSLECTVEGTSNPNLYWYRQAAGRGLQLLFYSVGIGQISSEVPQNLSASRPQDRQFILSSKKLLLSDSGFYLCASPRGPVNTGELFFGEGSRLTVL.

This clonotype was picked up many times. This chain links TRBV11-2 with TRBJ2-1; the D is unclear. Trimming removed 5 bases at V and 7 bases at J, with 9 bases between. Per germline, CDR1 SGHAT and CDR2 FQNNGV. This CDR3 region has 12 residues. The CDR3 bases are TGTGCCAGCAGCCTAAGTGAAAATGAGCAGTTCTTC. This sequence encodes CASSLSENEQFF.

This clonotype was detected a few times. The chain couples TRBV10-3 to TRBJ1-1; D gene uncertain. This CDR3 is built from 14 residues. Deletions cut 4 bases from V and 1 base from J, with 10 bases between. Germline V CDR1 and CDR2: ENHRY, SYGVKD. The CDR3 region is CAISVEGGNTEAFF. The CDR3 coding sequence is TGTGCCATCAGTGTGGAGGGAGGGAACACTGAAGCTTTCTTT.

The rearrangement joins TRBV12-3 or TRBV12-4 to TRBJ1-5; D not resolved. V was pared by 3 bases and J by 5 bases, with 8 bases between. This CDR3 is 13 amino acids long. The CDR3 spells CASSFRPDQPQHF. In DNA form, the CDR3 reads TGTGCCAGCAGTTTTCGACCAGATCAGCCCCAGCATTTT.

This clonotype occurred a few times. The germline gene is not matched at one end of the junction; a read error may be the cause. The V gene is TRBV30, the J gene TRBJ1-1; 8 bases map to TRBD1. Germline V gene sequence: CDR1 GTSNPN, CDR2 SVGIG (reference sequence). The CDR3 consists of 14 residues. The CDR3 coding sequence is TGTGCCTGGAGTTATCGACAGGGGAAGACTGAAGCTTCCTTT. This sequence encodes CAWSYRQGKTEASF.

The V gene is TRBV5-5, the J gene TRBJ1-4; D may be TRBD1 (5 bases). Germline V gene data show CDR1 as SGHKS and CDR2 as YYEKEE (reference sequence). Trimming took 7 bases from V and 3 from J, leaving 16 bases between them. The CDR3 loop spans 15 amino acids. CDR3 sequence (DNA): TGTGCCAGCGGTGGCGAAGGGGCGGCTAATGAAAAACTGTTTTTT. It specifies CASGGEGAANEKLFF.

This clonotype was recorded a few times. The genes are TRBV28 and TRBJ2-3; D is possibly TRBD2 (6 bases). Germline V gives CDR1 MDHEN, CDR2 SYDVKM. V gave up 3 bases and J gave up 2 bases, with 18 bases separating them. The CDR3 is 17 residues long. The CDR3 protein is CASSFFQGGISTDTQYF. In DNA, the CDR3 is TGTGCCAGCAGTTTCTTCCAGGGCGGGATATCCACAGATACGCAGTATTTT.

In DNA form, the CDR3 reads TGTGCCAGCAGCTTAGCCAACAGCTACCAAGAGACCCAGTACTTC. It codes for CASSLANSYQETQYF. The J gene is TRBJ2-5, the V gene TRBV11-2; D gene ambiguous. CDR1 SGHAT and CDR2 FQNNGV come from the germline V gene. The CDR3 has 15 amino acids. V lost 1 base and J lost 0, with 9 bases in between.

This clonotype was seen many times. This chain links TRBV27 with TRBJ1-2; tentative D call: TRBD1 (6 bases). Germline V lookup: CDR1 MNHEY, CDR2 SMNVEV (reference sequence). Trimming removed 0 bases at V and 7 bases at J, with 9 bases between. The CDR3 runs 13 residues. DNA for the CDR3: TGTGCCAGCAGTTTATCAGGGGGTGGTGGCTACACCTTC. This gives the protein CASSLSGGGGYTF.

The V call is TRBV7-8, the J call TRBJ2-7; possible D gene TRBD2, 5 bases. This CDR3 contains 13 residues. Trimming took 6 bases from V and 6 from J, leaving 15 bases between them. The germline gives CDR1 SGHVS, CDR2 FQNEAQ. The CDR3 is CASRDLTHSEQYF. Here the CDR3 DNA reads TGTGCCAGCAGGGACTTGACCCACTCCGAGCAGTACTTC.

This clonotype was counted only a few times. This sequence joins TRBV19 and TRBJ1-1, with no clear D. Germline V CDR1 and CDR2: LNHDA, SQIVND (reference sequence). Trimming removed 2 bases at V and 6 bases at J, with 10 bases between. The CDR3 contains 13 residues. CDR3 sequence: CASSISGLAEAFF. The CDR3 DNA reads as TGTGCCAGTAGTATAAGTGGGCTCGCTGAAGCTTTCTTT.

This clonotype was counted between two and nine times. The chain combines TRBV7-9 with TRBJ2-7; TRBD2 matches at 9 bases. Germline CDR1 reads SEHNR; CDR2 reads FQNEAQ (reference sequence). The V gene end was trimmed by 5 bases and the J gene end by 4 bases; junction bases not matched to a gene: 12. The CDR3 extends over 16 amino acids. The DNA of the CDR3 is TGTGCCAGCAGCGGATACCAAGCGGGAGGAGCTTACGAGCAGTACTTC. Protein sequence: CASSGYQAGGAYEQYF.

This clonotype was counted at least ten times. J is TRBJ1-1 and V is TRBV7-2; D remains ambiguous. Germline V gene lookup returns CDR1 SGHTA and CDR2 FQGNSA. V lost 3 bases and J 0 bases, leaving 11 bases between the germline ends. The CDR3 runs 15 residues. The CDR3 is CASSFGLLLNTEAFF. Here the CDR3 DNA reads TGTGCCAGCAGCTTTGGTCTTCTCTTGAACACTGAAGCTTTCTTT.